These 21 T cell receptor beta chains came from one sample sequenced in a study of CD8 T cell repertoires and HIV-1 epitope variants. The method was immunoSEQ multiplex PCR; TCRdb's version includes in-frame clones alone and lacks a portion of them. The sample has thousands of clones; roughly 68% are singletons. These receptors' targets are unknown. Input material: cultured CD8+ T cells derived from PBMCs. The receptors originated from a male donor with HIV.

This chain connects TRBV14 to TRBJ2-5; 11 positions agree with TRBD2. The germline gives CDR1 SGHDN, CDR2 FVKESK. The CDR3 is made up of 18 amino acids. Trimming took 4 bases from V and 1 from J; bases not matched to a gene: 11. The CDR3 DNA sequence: TGTGCCAGCAGCCGTAGGGGACTAGCGGAAATATCCCAAGAGACCCAGTACTTC. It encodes CASSRRGLAEISQETQYF.

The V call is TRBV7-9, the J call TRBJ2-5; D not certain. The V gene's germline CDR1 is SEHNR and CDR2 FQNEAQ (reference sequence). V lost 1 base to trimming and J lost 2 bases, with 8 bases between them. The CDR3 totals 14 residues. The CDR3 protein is CASSLDRVQETQYF. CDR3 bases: TGTGCCAGCAGCTTAGACCGCGTACAAGAGACCCAGTACTTC.

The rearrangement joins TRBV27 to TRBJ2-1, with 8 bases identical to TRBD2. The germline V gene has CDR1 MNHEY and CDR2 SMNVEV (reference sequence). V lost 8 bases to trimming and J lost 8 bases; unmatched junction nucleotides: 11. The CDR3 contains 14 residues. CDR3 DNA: TGTGCCAGCTGCCCAGCGGGAGAGAGGGATGAGCAGTTCTTC. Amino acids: CASCPAGERDEQFF.

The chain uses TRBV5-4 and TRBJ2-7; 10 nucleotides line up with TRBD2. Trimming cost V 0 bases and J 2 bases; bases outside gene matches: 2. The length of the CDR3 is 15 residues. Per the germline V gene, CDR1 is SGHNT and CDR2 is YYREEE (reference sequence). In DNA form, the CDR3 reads TGTGCCAGCAGCTTGGTTAGCGGGGGGCCCTACGAGCAGTACTTC. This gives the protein CASSLVSGGPYEQYF.

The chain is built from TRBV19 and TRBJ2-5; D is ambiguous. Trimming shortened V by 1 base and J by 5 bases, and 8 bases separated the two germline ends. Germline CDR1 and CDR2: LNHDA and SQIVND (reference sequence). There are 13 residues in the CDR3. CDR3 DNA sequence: TGTGCCAGTAGTATAGTAGCATGGGAGACCCAGTACTTC. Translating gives CASSIVAWETQYF.

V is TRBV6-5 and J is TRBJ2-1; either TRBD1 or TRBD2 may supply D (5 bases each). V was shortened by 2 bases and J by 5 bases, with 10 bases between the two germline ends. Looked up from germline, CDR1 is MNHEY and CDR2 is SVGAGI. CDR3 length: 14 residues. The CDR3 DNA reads TGTGCCAGCAGTTACGACGGGGCGGACAATGAGCAGTTCTTC. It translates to CASSYDGADNEQFF.

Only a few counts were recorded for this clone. The CDR3: CASSLAGKAGNTIYF. The CDR3 region has the DNA TGTGCCAGCAGCTTAGCAGGGAAGGCTGGAAACACCATATATTTT. The chain links TRBV13 to TRBJ1-3, with D maybe TRBD1 (5 bases). V lost 1 base and J 2 bases, leaving 9 bases between the germline ends. The CDR3 sequence is 15 residues long. Per germline, CDR1 PRHDT and CDR2 FYEKMQ (reference sequence). Full variable domain (remainder filled in from reference TRBV13 and TRBJ1-3): AAGVIQSPRHLIKEKRETATLKCYPIPRHDTVYWYQQGPGQDPQFLISFYEKMQSDKGSIPDRFSAQQFSDYHSELNMSSLELGDSALYFCASSLAGKAGNTIYFGEGSWLTVV.

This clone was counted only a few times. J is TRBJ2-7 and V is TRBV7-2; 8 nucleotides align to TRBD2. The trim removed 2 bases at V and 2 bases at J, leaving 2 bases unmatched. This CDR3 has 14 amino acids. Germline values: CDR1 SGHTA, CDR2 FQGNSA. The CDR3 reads CASSLIAGTYEQYF. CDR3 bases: TGTGCCAGCAGCTTAATAGCGGGGACCTACGAGCAGTACTTC.

The CDR3 DNA sequence: TGTGCCAGCAGTTACCAGACAGGGGGCGGGTACGAGCAGTACTTC. The encoded protein is CASSYQTGGGYEQYF. J is TRBJ2-7 and V is TRBV27, with 10 positions matching TRBD1. The CDR3 has 15 amino acids. J lost 4 bases, V lost 4 bases, and 7 bases had no gene match. Germline assignment: CDR1 MNHEY and CDR2 SMNVEV (reference sequence).

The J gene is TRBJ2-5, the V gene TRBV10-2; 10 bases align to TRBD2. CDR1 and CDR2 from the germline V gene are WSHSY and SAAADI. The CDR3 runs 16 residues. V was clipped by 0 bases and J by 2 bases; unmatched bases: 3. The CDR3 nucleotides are TGCGCCAGCAGTGAGTCGGTTAGCGGGGGGCAAGAGACCCAGTACTTC. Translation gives CASSESVSGGQETQYF.

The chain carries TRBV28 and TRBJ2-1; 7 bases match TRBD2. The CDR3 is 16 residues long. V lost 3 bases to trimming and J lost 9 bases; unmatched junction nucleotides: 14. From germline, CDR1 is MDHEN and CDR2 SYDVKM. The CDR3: CASSFPRMGGPIEQFF. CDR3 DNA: TGTGCCAGCAGTTTCCCTAGGATGGGAGGGCCGATTGAGCAGTTCTTC.

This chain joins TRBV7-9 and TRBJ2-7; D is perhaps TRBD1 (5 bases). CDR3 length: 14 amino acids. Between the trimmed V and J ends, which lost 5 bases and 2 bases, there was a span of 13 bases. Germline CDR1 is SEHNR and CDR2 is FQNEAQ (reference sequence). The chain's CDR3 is CASSDSTVTYEQYF. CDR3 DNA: TGTGCCAGCAGCGACTCGACAGTTACCTACGAGCAGTACTTC.

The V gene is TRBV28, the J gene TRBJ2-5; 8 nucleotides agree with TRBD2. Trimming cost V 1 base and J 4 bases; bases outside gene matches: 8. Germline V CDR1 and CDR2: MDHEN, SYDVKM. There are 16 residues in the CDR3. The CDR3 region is CASSLSDGGVGETQYF. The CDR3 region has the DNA TGTGCCAGCAGTTTATCCGACGGGGGGGTCGGAGAGACCCAGTACTTC.

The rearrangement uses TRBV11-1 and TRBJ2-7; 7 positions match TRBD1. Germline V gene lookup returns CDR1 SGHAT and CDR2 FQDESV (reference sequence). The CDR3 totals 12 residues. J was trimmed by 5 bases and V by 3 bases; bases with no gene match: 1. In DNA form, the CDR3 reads TGTGCCAGCAGCTTGACAGGGAACGAGCAGTACTTC. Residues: CASSLTGNEQYF.

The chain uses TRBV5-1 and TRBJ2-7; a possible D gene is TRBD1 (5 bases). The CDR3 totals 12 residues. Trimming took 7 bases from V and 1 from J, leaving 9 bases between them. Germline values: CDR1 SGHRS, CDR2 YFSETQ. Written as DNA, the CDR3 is TGCGCCAGCGAAGGGGATTCCTACGAGCAGTACTTC. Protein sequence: CASEGDSYEQYF. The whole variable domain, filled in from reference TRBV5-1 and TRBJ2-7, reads KAGVTQTPRYLIKTRGQQVTLSCSPISGHRSVSWYQQTPGQGLQFLFEYFSETQRNKGNFPGRFSGRQFSNSRSEMNVSTLELGDSALYLCASEGDSYEQYFGPGTRLTVT.

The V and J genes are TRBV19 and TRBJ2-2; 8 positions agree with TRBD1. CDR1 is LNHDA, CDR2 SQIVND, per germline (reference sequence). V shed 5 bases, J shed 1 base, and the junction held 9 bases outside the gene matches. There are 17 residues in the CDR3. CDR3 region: CASSLDTGTGNTGELFF. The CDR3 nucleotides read TGTGCCAGTAGTCTTGATACCGGGACAGGGAACACCGGGGAGCTGTTTTTT.

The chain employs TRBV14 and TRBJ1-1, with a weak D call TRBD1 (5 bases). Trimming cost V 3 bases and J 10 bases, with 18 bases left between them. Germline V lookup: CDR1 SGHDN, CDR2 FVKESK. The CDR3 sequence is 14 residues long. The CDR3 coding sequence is TGTGCCAGCAGCCACACAGGCAGAAGGGTCGGAGCTTTCTTT. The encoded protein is CASSHTGRRVGAFF.

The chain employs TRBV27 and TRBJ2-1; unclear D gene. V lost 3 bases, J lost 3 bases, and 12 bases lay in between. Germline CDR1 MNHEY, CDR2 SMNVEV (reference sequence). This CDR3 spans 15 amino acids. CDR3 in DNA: TGTGCCAGCAGTTTTCTCACAACCTACTACAATGAGCAGTTCTTC. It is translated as CASSFLTTYYNEQFF.

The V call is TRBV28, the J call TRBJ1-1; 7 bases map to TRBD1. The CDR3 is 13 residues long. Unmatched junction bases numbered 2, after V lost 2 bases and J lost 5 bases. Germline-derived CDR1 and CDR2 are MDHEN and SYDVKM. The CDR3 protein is CASSLEGATEAFF. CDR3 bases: TGTGCCAGCAGTTTAGAGGGGGCAACTGAAGCTTTCTTT.

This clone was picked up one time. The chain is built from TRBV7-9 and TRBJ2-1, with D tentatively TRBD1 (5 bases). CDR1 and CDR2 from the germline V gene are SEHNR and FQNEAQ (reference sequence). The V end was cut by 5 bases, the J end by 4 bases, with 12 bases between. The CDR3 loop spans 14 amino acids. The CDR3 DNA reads TGTGCCAGCAGCCCAAACACAGGTTACAATGAGCAGTTCTTC. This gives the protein CASSPNTGYNEQFF. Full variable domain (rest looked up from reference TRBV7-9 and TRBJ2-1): DTGVSQNPRHKITKRGQNVTFRCDPISEHNRLYWYRQTLGQGPEFLTYFQNEAQLEKSRLLSDRFSAERPKGSFSTLEIQRTEQGDSAMYLCASSPNTGYNEQFFGPGTRLTVL.

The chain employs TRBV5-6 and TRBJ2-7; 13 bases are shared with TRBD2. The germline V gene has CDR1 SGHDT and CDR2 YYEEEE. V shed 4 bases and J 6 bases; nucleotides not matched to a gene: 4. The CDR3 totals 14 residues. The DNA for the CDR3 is TGTGCCAGCAGCCCAGGACTAGCGGGAGTCGAGCAGTACTTC. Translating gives CASSPGLAGVEQYF.